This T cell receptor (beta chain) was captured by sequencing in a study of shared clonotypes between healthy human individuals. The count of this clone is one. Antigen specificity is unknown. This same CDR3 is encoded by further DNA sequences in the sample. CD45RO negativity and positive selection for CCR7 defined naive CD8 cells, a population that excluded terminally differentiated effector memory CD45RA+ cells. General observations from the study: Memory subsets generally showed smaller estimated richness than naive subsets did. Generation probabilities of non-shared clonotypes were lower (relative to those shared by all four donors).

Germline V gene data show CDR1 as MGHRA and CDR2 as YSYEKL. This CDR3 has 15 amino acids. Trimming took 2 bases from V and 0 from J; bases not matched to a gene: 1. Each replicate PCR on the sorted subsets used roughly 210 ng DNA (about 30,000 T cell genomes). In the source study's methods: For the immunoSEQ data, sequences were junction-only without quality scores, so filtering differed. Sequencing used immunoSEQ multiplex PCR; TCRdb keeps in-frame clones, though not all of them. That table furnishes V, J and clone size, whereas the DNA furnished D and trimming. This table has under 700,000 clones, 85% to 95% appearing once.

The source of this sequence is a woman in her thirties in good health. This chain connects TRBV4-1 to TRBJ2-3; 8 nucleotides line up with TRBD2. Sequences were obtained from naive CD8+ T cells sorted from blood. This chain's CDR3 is CASSQTSGSTDTQYF. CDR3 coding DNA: TGCGCCAGCAGCCAAACTAGCGGAAGCACAGATACGCAGTATTTT.